Below are 28 T cell receptor beta chains sequenced from a single sample in a study of blood T cell repertoires in COVID-19. Method: immunoSEQ multiplex PCR; TCRdb's copy keeps in-frame clones and lacks some. This sample has some 160,000 clones, with 75% to 85% found just once. The sample comprised PBMCs or T cells enriched from blood (not recorded which). The source is a woman aged 60-75 years who had recovered from COVID-19.

The chain combines TRBV19 with TRBJ2-7; 7 nucleotides agree with TRBD1. Germline loops: CDR1 LNHDA, CDR2 SQIVND (reference sequence). This CDR3 comprises 15 residues. V gave up 3 bases and J gave up 2 bases; unmatched junction bases: 7. In nucleotides, the CDR3 is TGTGCCAGTAGTATTTCTCCAGGGGGTACCTACGAGCAGTACTTC. The encoded protein is CASSISPGGTYEQYF.

The gene calls are TRBV5-1 and TRBJ2-3, with D possibly matching TRBD1 (6 bases). Trimming pared 0 bases from V and 3 bases from J, leaving 11 bases between. Germline V gene lookup returns CDR1 SGHRS and CDR2 YFSETQ. This CDR3 contains 15 residues. The CDR3 nucleotides are TGCGCCAGCAGCTTGGAACCCAGGGGTACAGATACGCAGTATTTT. Its protein is CASSLEPRGTDTQYF.

DNA of the CDR3: TGCAGCGTTGAAGGGGTACTAGCGGGGACCTACGAGCAGTACTTC. Its translation is CSVEGVLAGTYEQYF. The chain employs TRBV29-1 and TRBJ2-7, with 10 positions matching TRBD2. The V and J ends lost 1 base and 2 bases, in that order; junction bases with no gene match: 5. The CDR3 consists of 15 residues. Germline V lookup: CDR1 SQVTM, CDR2 ANQGSEA.

The gene calls are TRBV5-4 and TRBJ1-2; D not resolved. Trimming removed 3 bases from V and 0 bases from J, with 9 bases in between. Germline CDR1 reads SGHNT; CDR2 reads YYREEE (reference sequence). The CDR3 runs to 14 residues. CDR3 amino acids: CASSWTQANYGYTF. The CDR3 nucleotides are TGTGCCAGCAGCTGGACTCAAGCTAACTATGGCTACACCTTC.

The chain couples TRBV23-1 to TRBJ1-4; no reliable D call. TRBV23-1 is assigned to the ORF class and has an uncertain function. V shed 3 bases and J shed 0 bases, with 14 bases lying between them. This CDR3 is 17 amino acids long. The CDR3: CASSHLPTYATNEKLFF. Written as DNA, the CDR3 is TGCGCCAGCAGTCATCTCCCCACCTACGCAACTAATGAAAAACTGTTTTTT.

J is TRBJ2-7 and V is TRBV18; D is ambiguous. This CDR3 contains 15 residues. Germline lookup yields CDR1 KGHSH and CDR2 LQKENI. V was cut by 3 bases and J by 0 bases, with 12 bases left in between. DNA of the CDR3: TGTGCCAGCTCACCCCGGCCAGGATACTCCTACGAGCAGTACTTC. This sequence encodes CASSPRPGYSYEQYF.

Only a few counts were recorded for this clone. Other DNA sequences in the sample encode the same CDR3. This rearrangement joins TRBV18 to TRBJ1-1; 8 positions match TRBD1. With 3 bases clipped from V and 3 bases from J, the junction kept 3 bases outside the gene matches. CDR3 length equals 14 residues. Per germline, CDR1 KGHSH and CDR2 LQKENI. CDR3 DNA sequence: TGTGCCAGCTCACCCCAGACAGGGGACACTGAAGCTTTCTTT. The encoded protein is CASSPQTGDTEAFF. The variable domain in full, with the rest retrieved from reference TRBV18 and TRBJ1-1, is NAGVMQNPRHLVRRRGQEARLRCSPMKGHSHVYWYRQLPEEGLKFMVYLQKENIIDESGMPKERFSAEFPKEGPSILRIQQVVRGDSAAYFCASSPQTGDTEAFFGQGTRLTVV.

The rearrangement links TRBV6-1 to TRBJ1-2; D gene ambiguous. The germline CDR1 and CDR2 sequences are MNHNS and SASEGT. V lost 2 bases, J lost 8 bases, and 6 bases lay in between. The CDR3 contains 11 residues. As DNA, the CDR3 is TGTGCCAGCAGTGAATACTCGGGCTACACCTTC. As protein: CASSEYSGYTF.

The chain combines TRBV5-1 with TRBJ1-3; 7 nucleotides align to TRBD1. Per germline, CDR1 SGHRS and CDR2 YFSETQ. The CDR3 is made up of 18 amino acids. With V trimmed by 4 bases and J by 0 bases, 13 bases remained unmatched. The CDR3 loop reads CASSRGVRGGPSGNTIYF. The DNA of the CDR3 is TGCGCCAGCAGCAGGGGAGTTCGAGGGGGCCCCTCTGGAAACACCATATATTTT.

This chain joins TRBV5-1 and TRBJ2-1; 12 bases map to TRBD1. The J segment lost 12 bases and the V segment lost 0 bases, leaving 7 bases of the junction unmatched. CDR1 and CDR2 (germline): SGHRS, YFSETQ. CDR3 length equals 15 residues. The CDR3: CASSLEGQGARWQFF. The CDR3 nucleotides are TGCGCCAGCAGCTTGGAGGGACAGGGGGCGAGGTGGCAGTTCTTC.

The chain links TRBV18 to TRBJ1-5; TRBD1 agrees at 10 bases. Germline CDR1 KGHSH, CDR2 LQKENI. The CDR3 totals 17 residues. Germline trimming cut 2 bases from V and 3 bases from J; bases unmatched to any gene: 7. The CDR3 DNA follows: TGTGCCAGCTCACCATTGGCGGGACAGGGGTTCAATCAGCCCCAGCATTTT. Its translation is CASSPLAGQGFNQPQHF.

The chain couples TRBV12-3 or TRBV12-4 to TRBJ1-5; D unclear. Trimming pared 5 bases from V and 8 bases from J, leaving 13 bases between. This CDR3 is 13 amino acids long. In DNA form, the CDR3 reads TGTGCCAGCAGTCCGGACTTGGGGAAGCCCCAGCATTTT. Translating it yields CASSPDLGKPQHF.

V and J are TRBV7-8 and TRBJ1-5, with 10 positions matching TRBD1. Germline CDR1 and CDR2: SGHVS and FQNEAQ. The ends lost 4 bases at V and 0 bases at J; junction bases unmatched: 3. This CDR3 is 16 amino acids long. DNA of the CDR3: TGTGCCAGCAGCTCCCGGACAGGGGGTAGCAATCAGCCCCAGCATTTT. Protein: CASSSRTGGSNQPQHF.

J is TRBJ1-6 and V is TRBV19, with 7 positions matching TRBD1. The CDR3 is 14 residues long. Germline trimming cut 6 bases from V and 7 bases from J; bases unmatched to any gene: 6. Germline CDR1 is LNHDA and CDR2 is SQIVND (reference sequence). CDR3 DNA sequence: TGTGCCAGTAGCGCGGGACAGAACAATTCACCCCTCCACTTT. Its translation: CASSAGQNNSPLHF.

V usage is TRBV30 and J usage is TRBJ1-5; 7 positions match TRBD1. The CDR3 loop spans 14 amino acids. V dropped 2 bases and J dropped 1; count of bases not matched to a gene: 2. The germline CDR1 and CDR2 sequences are GTSNPN and SVGIG (reference sequence). CDR3 DNA sequence: TGTGCCTGGAGTTGGGGACAGAGCAATCAGCCCCAGCATTTT. The encoded protein is CAWSWGQSNQPQHF.

The V call is TRBV14, the J call TRBJ2-2; D remains ambiguous. This CDR3 spans 13 amino acids. V was cut by 4 bases and J by 2 bases, with 5 bases left in between. The germline CDR1 and CDR2 sequences are SGHDN and FVKESK. CDR3 DNA sequence: TGTGCCAGCAGCCCCCTAAACACCGGGGAGCTGTTTTTT. Translating it yields CASSPLNTGELFF.

The chain links TRBV3-1 (or the pseudogene TRBV3-2) to TRBJ1-1; D is uncertain. Trimming took 3 bases from V and 2 from J, leaving 13 bases between them. The germline V gene has CDR1 LGHDT and CDR2 YNNKEL (reference sequence). The CDR3 runs to 15 residues. As DNA, the CDR3 is TGTGCCAGCAGCCACGGCGGGAGGAGAAACACTGAAGCTTTCTTT. Its translation is CASSHGGRRNTEAFF.

This chain uses TRBV27 with TRBJ2-3, with 9 bases lining up with TRBD1. Per the germline V gene, CDR1 is MNHEY and CDR2 is SMNVEV (reference sequence). This CDR3 contains 18 residues. V lost 0 bases and J lost 5; bases outside the gene matches: 12. The CDR3 sequence is CASSLSIPDRGFIDTQYF. Here the CDR3 DNA reads TGTGCCAGCAGTTTATCAATCCCGGACAGGGGTTTTATAGATACGCAGTATTTT.

The table lists this clone with a count of one. CDR3 sequence: CASSPKGGAYNEQFF. CDR3 in DNA: TGTGCCAGTAGCCCGAAAGGGGGGGCCTACAATGAGCAGTTCTTC. This chain joins TRBV19 and TRBJ2-1; possible D gene TRBD2, 7 bases. The V end was cut by 6 bases, the J end by 2 bases, with 14 bases between. The length of the CDR3 is 15 residues. Looked up from germline, CDR1 is LNHDA and CDR2 is SQIVND (reference sequence).

This chain links TRBV7-2 with TRBJ2-7, with D possibly matching TRBD1 (6 bases). The CDR3 runs 13 residues. The ends were cut back, 2 bases at V and 7 bases at J, with 12 bases in the middle. Germline V gene data show CDR1 as SGHTA and CDR2 as FQGNSA. The CDR3 bases are TGTGCCAGCAGCTTAACAGGGTTTCAGGAGCAGTACTTC. Translated, it gives CASSLTGFQEQYF.

The V gene is TRBV6-5, the J gene TRBJ1-1; D not certain. Germline loops: CDR1 MNHEY, CDR2 SVGAGI. This CDR3 comprises 14 residues. Between the trimmed V and J ends, which lost 7 bases and 4 bases, there was a span of 16 bases. The CDR3: CASTRAIGGTEAFF. The CDR3, as DNA: TGTGCCAGCACCCGGGCCATTGGAGGCACTGAAGCTTTCTTT.

This clone has only a few counts. The chain links TRBV6-5 to TRBJ1-2; D is possibly TRBD1 (6 bases). Looked up from germline, CDR1 is MNHEY and CDR2 is SVGAGI. The CDR3 runs 12 residues. The V end was cut by 6 bases, the J end by 5 bases, with 10 bases between. This CDR3 reads CASRDSYYGYTF. DNA for the CDR3: TGTGCCAGCAGGGACAGTTATTATGGCTACACCTTC.

V and J are TRBV2 and TRBJ1-5; possible D gene TRBD1, 5 bases. V was pared by 6 bases and J by 4 bases, with 16 bases between. Germline CDR1 SNHLY, CDR2 FYNNEI. This CDR3 region has 15 residues. The CDR3 spells CASSRQGVGNQPQHF. In DNA form, the CDR3 reads TGTGCCAGCAGCCGACAAGGGGTTGGAAATCAGCCCCAGCATTTT.

The table lists this clone with a count of one. CDR3 loop: CASSLDLGANYNEQFF. Here the CDR3 DNA reads TGCGCCAGCAGCTTGGATTTGGGGGCGAACTACAATGAGCAGTTCTTC. V gene TRBV5-1 combines with J gene TRBJ2-1, with D tentatively TRBD1 (6 bases). This CDR3 has 16 residues. V shed 0 bases and J shed 3 bases, with 13 bases lying between them. The germline gives CDR1 SGHRS, CDR2 YFSETQ.

V gene TRBV2 combines with J gene TRBJ2-3, with D uncertain. The V gene lost 2 bases and the J gene lost 6 bases, with 12 bases spanning the gap. There are 14 residues in the CDR3. Per the germline V gene, CDR1 is SNHLY and CDR2 is FYNNEI. The CDR3 sequence is CASSESWARDTQYF. The CDR3 region has the DNA TGTGCCAGCAGTGAATCATGGGCTCGGGATACGCAGTATTTT. Combining the CDR3 with reference TRBV2 and TRBJ2-3 gives the whole variable domain EPEVTQTPSHQVTQMGQEVILRCVPISNHLYFYWYRQILGQKVEFLVSFYNNEISEKSEIFDDQFSVERPDGSNFTLKIRSTKLEDSAMYFCASSESWARDTQYFGPGTRLTVL.

In nucleotides, the CDR3 is TGTGCCAGCAGTGACGGGGAGTACACTGAAGCTTTCTTT. Protein: CASSDGEYTEAFF. V usage is TRBV2 and J usage is TRBJ1-1; D uncertain. CDR1 is SNHLY, CDR2 FYNNEI, per germline. The length of the CDR3 is 13 residues. Trimming stripped 3 bases from V and 3 bases from J, with 8 bases between.

This clone appeared a few times. This chain links TRBV18 with TRBJ1-1; tentative D call: TRBD1 (5 bases). V was pared by 5 bases and J by 6 bases, with 16 bases between. The CDR3 is 14 residues long. Germline V gene sequence: CDR1 KGHSH, CDR2 LQKENI. CDR3 nucleotides: TGTGCCAGCTCAGGGATCGGGGGTGACGCTGAAGCTTTCTTT. Translating it yields CASSGIGGDAEAFF.

V is TRBV5-4 and J is TRBJ2-2; TRBD1 aligns across 8 bases. With 7 bases clipped from V and 7 bases from J, the junction kept 6 bases outside the gene matches. The germline V gene encodes CDR1 SGHNT and CDR2 YYREEE (reference sequence). The CDR3 is 13 residues long. CDR3 loop: CASGRTGSGELFF. In DNA, the CDR3 is TGTGCCAGCGGCCGGACAGGGAGCGGGGAGCTGTTTTTT.